These 8 T cell receptor beta chains were sequenced from one sample in a study of OX40 agonist ivuxolimab in advanced cancers. Here immunoSEQ multiplex PCR was the method, and the copy in TCRdb shows in-frame clones only, minus some. The sample contains tens of thousands of clones, 65% to 85% of which appear only once. The specimen comprised CD4+ or CD8+ T cells sorted from blood, sampled in a trial of the OX40 agonist ivuxolimab. These receptors were taken from an adult with an advanced solid tumor such as melanoma, head and neck, liver or kidney cancer.

The chain has TRBV2 and TRBJ2-4; TRBD1 aligns across 8 bases. From germline, CDR1 is SNHLY and CDR2 FYNNEI. This CDR3 is 14 amino acids long. J lost 5 bases, V lost 6 bases, and 6 bases had no gene match. The CDR3 region has the DNA TGTGCCAGCAGCCGGACAGGGTTGCAAAACATTCAGTACTTC. Translating it yields CASSRTGLQNIQYF.

V usage is TRBV5-6 and J usage is TRBJ2-5; D is perhaps TRBD2 (5 bases). The CDR3 runs to 14 residues. Germline CDR1 and CDR2: SGHDT and YYEEEE. The ends were cut back, 0 bases at V and 7 bases at J, with 13 bases in the middle. DNA of the CDR3: TGTGCCAGCAGCTTGGGTCTCACCGGAGGGACCCAGTACTTC. It encodes CASSLGLTGGTQYF. The complete variable domain, with remaining parts taken from reference TRBV5-6 and TRBJ2-5, reads DAGVTQSPTHLIKTRGQQVTLRCSPKSGHDTVSWYQQALGQGPQFIFQYYEEEERQRGNFPDRFSGHQFPNYSSELNVNALLLGDSALYLCASSLGLTGGTQYFGPGTRLLVL.

This chain links TRBV27 with TRBJ1-2; TRBD1 might be the D (5 bases). This CDR3 has 14 amino acids. The V gene's germline CDR1 is MNHEY and CDR2 SMNVEV (reference sequence). With 4 bases removed from V and 1 base from J, the gap between germline ends came to 10 bases. The CDR3 DNA is TGTGCCAGCAGTTATACAGGACGTAACTATGGCTACACCTTC. This gives the protein CASSYTGRNYGYTF.

This clone was detected only a few times. The chain links TRBV11-2 to TRBJ2-3; D remains unclear. Germline V gives CDR1 SGHAT, CDR2 FQNNGV. V shed 2 bases and J shed 4 bases, with 7 bases lying between them. CDR3 length: 13 amino acids. As DNA, the CDR3 is TGTGCCAGCAGCTTAAATTCGGCAGATACGCAGTATTTT. It encodes CASSLNSADTQYF. The complete variable domain, with remaining parts taken from reference TRBV11-2 and TRBJ2-3, reads EAGVAQSPRYKIIEKRQSVAFWCNPISGHATLYWYQQILGQGPKLLIQFQNNGVVDDSQLPKDRFSAERLKGVDSTLKIQPAKLEDSAVYLCASSLNSADTQYFGPGTRLTVL.

The chain employs TRBV6-5 and TRBJ1-2; the D gene is possibly TRBD1 (5 bases). CDR1 is MNHEY and CDR2 is SVGAGI in the germline V gene. The CDR3 is 14 amino acids. The V and J ends lost 5 bases and 4 bases respectively, with 14 bases between them. The CDR3 sequence is CASSRTAGLYGYTF. CDR3 bases: TGTGCCAGCAGTAGAACAGCGGGACTCTATGGCTACACCTTC.

The V call is TRBV4-3, the J call TRBJ1-5; no firm D call. Trimming took 4 bases from V and 5 from J, leaving 9 bases between them. The CDR3 runs to 13 residues. Germline CDR1 is LGHNA and CDR2 is YSLEER. CDR3 DNA: TGCGCCAGCAGCCCCACGGAATATCAGCCCCAGCATTTT. Residues: CASSPTEYQPQHF.

The V call is TRBV15, the J call TRBJ2-2; D is perhaps TRBD1 (6 bases). V was shortened by 1 base and J by 1 base, with 13 bases between the two germline ends. The CDR3 loop spans 17 amino acids. The germline V gene has CDR1 LNHNV and CDR2 YYDKDF (reference sequence). Here the CDR3 reads CATSRGSETGNTGELFF. The CDR3 DNA sequence: TGTGCCACCAGCAGAGGAAGTGAGACAGGGAACACCGGGGAGCTGTTTTTT.

This clone was counted a few times. The chain recombines TRBV11-3 with TRBJ2-1; weak D call: TRBD1 (6 bases). Germline V gives CDR1 SGHNT, CDR2 YENEEA. The V gene lost 1 base and the J gene lost 7 bases, with 17 bases spanning the gap. This CDR3 has 16 residues. The CDR3 DNA follows: TGTGCCAGCAGCTTAGGGCAGGGGAACGGTAGAAATGAGCAGTTCTTC. Amino acids: CASSLGQGNGRNEQFF.